This T cell receptor beta chain was profiled in a study of T cells in Graves' hyperthyroidism and ophthalmopathy. Germline V CDR1 and CDR2: MNHEY, SMNVEV (reference sequence). This CDR3 has 14 amino acids. V was trimmed by 0 bases and J by 4 bases, leaving 9 bases between them. The study left out patients who had uncontrolled infection, other autoimmune disease, pregnancy or lactation. The investigators amplified TCR beta CDR3 regions from RNA transcripts. A first-round RT-PCR of the TCR CDR3 used the HTBI primer set. TCRdb called the multiplex PCR reads again in MiXCR, with one record for every CDR3 protein. This sample has 370,000 or so distinct CDR3 sequences, with 20% to 25% found just once. This clonotype was recorded a few times.

This TCR was recovered from a middle-aged man with Graves' hyperthyroidism. The rearrangement joins TRBV27 to TRBJ2-5; D may correspond to TRBD1 or TRBD2 (6 bases each). Sequencing input: blood. CDR3 residues: CASSLSKGGETQYF. In DNA, the CDR3 is TGTGCCAGCAGTTTATCTAAGGGGGGAGAGACCCAGTACTTC.